The rows below give T cell receptor beta chains drawn from one sample of a study of T cell responses to AZD1222 COVID-19 vaccine. Using immunoSEQ multiplex PCR, the repertoire was profiled, and TCRdb retains in-frame clones only, with some absent. This sample carries tens of thousands of clones, roughly 90% of them seen once, and the ten largest clones take approximately 2.1%. The source material was peripheral blood, sampled on day 0 of AZD1222 vaccination. The receptors originated from an adult in good health. The CDR3 runs from the conserved cysteine through the conserved F or W. D genes are given only for firm matches. Rows give clone size only sometimes, using once, few, many, or a class for an expanded clone.

V gene	clone size	D gene	J gene	CDR3 DNA	CDR3 protein
TRBV6-5	-	TRBD2	TRBJ2-7	TGTGCCAGCAGTTACTCGAAGTGGCGGGGGGCGTCCGAGCAGTACTTC	CASSYSKWRGASEQYF
TRBV19	-	TRBD1	TRBJ2-1	TGTGCCAGTAGTATTGGACAGGGGGTTTACAATGAGCAGTTCTTC	CASSIGQGVYNEQFF
TRBV7-8	-	-	TRBJ1-2	TGTGCCAGCAGCTTAGCGCGGTCGGGAAACTATGGCTACACCTTC	CASSLARSGNYGYTF
TRBV27	few	-	TRBJ2-7	TGTGCCAGCAGTTTAGAGGGACGGGCCCTCTACGAGCAGTACTTC	CASSLEGRALYEQYF
TRBV3-1/TRBV3-2	-	-	TRBJ1-5	TGTGCCAGCAGCCAAGATGGGGGTCGCCCCCAGCATTTT	CASSQDGGRPQHF
TRBV7-2	-	-	TRBJ1-1	TGTGCCAGCAGCTTAGGGGGAGAGAACACTGAAGCTTTCTTT	CASSLGGENTEAFF
TRBV5-4	once	-	TRBJ1-2	TGTGCCAGCAGCTCCCCCTGGGGCAGGGAGAACTATGGCTACACCTTC	CASSSPWGRENYGYTF
TRBV2	-	-	TRBJ2-2	TGTGCCAGCAGTGTCAGGACAGCCCGCAACACCGGGGAGCTGTTTTTT	CASSVRTARNTGELFF
TRBV12-3/TRBV12-4	-	-	TRBJ1-5	TGTGCCACCTCCCGGACCAATCAGCCCCAGCATTTT	CATSRTNQPQHF
TRBV30	few	-	TRBJ1-5	TGTGCCTGGAGTGGTAGCAATCAGCCCCAGCATTTT	CAWSGSNQPQHF
TRBV7-2	-	-	TRBJ1-5	TGTGCCAGCAGCTTAAATGTCCAGGCCCCCCTGAATCAGCCCCAGCATTTT	CASSLNVQAPLNQPQHF
TRBV3-1/TRBV3-2	-	-	TRBJ1-2	TGTGCCAGCAGCCAAGTTGGGGCTCAGAGTGGCTACACCTTC	CASSQVGAQSGYTF
TRBV6-2/TRBV6-3	-	-	TRBJ2-7	TGTGCCAGCAGTTACGGACAGTCCTACGAGCAGTACTTC	CASSYGQSYEQYF
TRBV6-6	once	-	TRBJ1-4	TGTGCCAGCAGTCCCGGTATTCTTGGAGAAAAACTGTTTTTT	CASSPGILGEKLFF
TRBV6-5	once	TRBD1	TRBJ1-4	TGTGCCAGCAGCCAGGGACAGGGGCGTGAAAAACTGTTTTTT	CASSQGQGREKLFF
TRBV19	-	-	TRBJ2-1	TGTGCCAGTAGTATCAGAGGGGGGAGCGGTCCGAATGAGCAGTTCTTC	CASSIRGGSGPNEQFF
TRBV7-2	-	-	TRBJ1-1	TGTGCCAGCAGCTTAAGAGGGCAGGCTGGGAACACTGAAGCTTTCTTT	CASSLRGQAGNTEAFF
TRBV28	-	-	TRBJ2-6	TGTGCCAGCGGCCTATCTACCGGGGCCAACGTCCTGACTTTC	CASGLSTGANVLTF
TRBV9	once	-	TRBJ1-1	TGTGCCAGCAGCGTAGCTATAGGGTTTAGTGACACTGAAGCTTTCTTT	CASSVAIGFSDTEAFF
TRBV7-2	-	-	TRBJ1-6	TGTGCCAGCAGCTTAGACCGGGGTAATTCACCCCTCCACTTT	CASSLDRGNSPLHF
TRBV11-2	-	TRBD1	TRBJ2-1	TGTGCCAGCAGCTTAGCGGGACAGGGGCTCAAGTTCTTC	CASSLAGQGLKFF
TRBV30	-	TRBD1	TRBJ1-5	TGTGCCTGGAGTCGGACAGGGTCGCAGCCCCAGCATTTT	CAWSRTGSQPQHF
TRBV6-5	once	-	TRBJ2-6	TGTGCCAGCAACCCGGACGGAAGGGGGGCCAACGTCCTGACTTTC	CASNPDGRGANVLTF
TRBV27	once	-	TRBJ1-5	TGTGCCAGCAGCCGGTTACACAGGGATCAGCCCCAGCATTTT	CASSRLHRDQPQHF
TRBV30	-	-	TRBJ2-2	TGTGCCTGGAGTGTAGCCGGGAGCCACGGGGAGCTGTTTTTT	CAWSVAGSHGELFF
TRBV6-5	-	-	TRBJ1-4	TGTGCCAGCAGAGAGGATGGAAAACTGTTTTTT	CASREDGKLFF
TRBV5-1	-	-	TRBJ2-2	TGCGCCAGCAGCTTGGACCGCGCCGGGGAGCTGTTTTTT	CASSLDRAGELFF
TRBV20-1	-	TRBD1	TRBJ1-1	TGCAGTGCTAGTGGGAGGGGACAGGTCAAGAACACTGAAGCTTTCTTT	CSASGRGQVKNTEAFF
TRBV19	-	-	TRBJ2-1	TGTGCCAGTAGTCGCGGGACGGCGATCAATGAGCAGTTCTTC	CASSRGTAINEQFF
TRBV5-5	-	-	TRBJ2-2	TGTGCCAGCAGCTTAGGGACCGACGGATTCACCGGGGAGCTGTTTTTT	CASSLGTDGFTGELFF
TRBV10-3	-	-	TRBJ2-1	TGTGCCATCAGTGAGGGGGACCAAAGCTCCTACAATGAGCAGTTCTTC	CAISEGDQSSYNEQFF
TRBV29-1	-	-	TRBJ1-6	TGCAGCGTCCGAGAGGGGTTCAATTCACCCCTCCACTTT	CSVREGFNSPLHF
TRBV20-1	-	TRBD2	TRBJ2-7	TGCAGTGCTAGTTCGACCCGCGGGGGGGCCTACGAGCAGTACTTC	CSASSTRGGAYEQYF
TRBV19	once	-	TRBJ1-1	TGTGCCAGTCGCCTGGAGGGGGAAGCTTTCTTT	CASRLEGEAFF
TRBV3-1/TRBV3-2	-	-	TRBJ2-5	TGTGCCAGCAGCCCGGGACATGGGGAGACCCAGTACTTC	CASSPGHGETQYF
TRBV14	-	-	TRBJ2-1	TGTGCCAGCAGCCAAGGGAGTATGCCAGGAATTAATGAGCAGTTCTTC	CASSQGSMPGINEQFF
TRBV7-2	-	-	TRBJ2-5	TGTGCCAGCAGCTTATCGAGGGAAGAGACCCAGTACTTC	CASSLSREETQYF
TRBV30	-	TRBD2	TRBJ2-7	TGTGCCTTTCGAGCGGGGGGCATTAACTACGAGCAGTACTTC	CAFRAGGINYEQYF
TRBV10-1	-	TRBD1	TRBJ1-1	TGCGCCAGCAGACCCGGGACAGGGTCGAGCACTGAAGCTTTCTTT	CASRPGTGSSTEAFF
TRBV18	-	TRBD1	TRBJ2-6	TGTGCCAGCTCACCCTTCGGCAGGGACAGACCTTTCTCTGGGGCCAACGTCCTGACTTTC	CASSPFGRDRPFSGANVLTF
TRBV13	-	-	TRBJ2-2	TGTGCCAGCAGCCCCAGGTCGGGGAGGACCGGGGAGCTGTTTTTT	CASSPRSGRTGELFF
TRBV18	-	TRBD1	TRBJ2-7	TGTGCCAGCTCACCACAAAACCCGGGACAGGGGGCGCTTGAGCAGTACTTC	CASSPQNPGQGALEQYF
TRBV28	-	-	TRBJ1-6	TGTGCCAGCAGTTCGTACCCCTATTCACCCCTCCACTTT	CASSSYPYSPLHF
TRBV5-1	-	TRBD2	TRBJ2-1	TGCGCCAGCAGCGAGGCTAGCGGGGACTACAATGAGCAGTTCTTC	CASSEASGDYNEQFF
TRBV19	-	TRBD1	TRBJ1-1	TGTGCCAGTAGTGGGGACAGCAGGAACACTGAAGCTTTCTTT	CASSGDSRNTEAFF
TRBV13	-	TRBD2	TRBJ2-1	TGTGCCAGCAGCCTTAGGACTAGCGGGGCTCACAATGAGCAGTTCTTC	CASSLRTSGAHNEQFF
TRBV13	-	-	TRBJ2-1	TGTGCCAGCAGCTTATGGGGCGGCGTGCAGTTCTTC	CASSLWGGVQFF
TRBV29-1	-	-	TRBJ1-1	TGCAGCGTTGAATCTGGGGGGCGCCGAGTTGAAGCTTTCTTT	CSVESGGRRVEAFF
TRBV6-5	-	-	TRBJ2-7	TGTGCCAGCACCGAAGGCCCCGGGGTTTTCTACGAGCAGTACTTC	CASTEGPGVFYEQYF
TRBV5-6	-	TRBD1	TRBJ1-4	TGTGCCAGCAGCTCCGGGACAGGGGTTGAAAAACTGTTTTTT	CASSSGTGVEKLFF
TRBV9	-	-	TRBJ2-2	TGTGCCAGCAGCCCAGTCGGCGTGGCGGGAAGGAACACCGGGGAGCTGTTTTTT	CASSPVGVAGRNTGELFF
TRBV28	few	-	TRBJ2-2	TGTGCCAGCAGTGTGACAGACACCGGGGAGCTGTTTTTT	CASSVTDTGELFF
TRBV5-6	once	-	TRBJ2-7	TGTGCCAGCAGCTTGTCCGGGGGCCTGTTGACCTACGAGCAGTACTTC	CASSLSGGLLTYEQYF